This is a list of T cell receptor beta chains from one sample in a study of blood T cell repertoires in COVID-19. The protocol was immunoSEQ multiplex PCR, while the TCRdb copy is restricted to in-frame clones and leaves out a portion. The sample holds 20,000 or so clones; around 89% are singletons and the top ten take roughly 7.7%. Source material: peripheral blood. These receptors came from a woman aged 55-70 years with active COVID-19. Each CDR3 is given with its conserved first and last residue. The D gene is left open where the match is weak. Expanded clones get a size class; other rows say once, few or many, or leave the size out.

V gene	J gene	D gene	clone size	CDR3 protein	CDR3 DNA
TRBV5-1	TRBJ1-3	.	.	CASSSGPGEGNTIYF	TGCGCCAGCAGCTCGGGTCCGGGAGAAGGAAACACCATATATTTT
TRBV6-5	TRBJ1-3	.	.	CASSFLPLASGNTIYF	TGTGCCAGCAGTTTCCTCCCCCTAGCATCTGGAAACACCATATATTTT
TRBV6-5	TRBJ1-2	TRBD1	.	CASSSGQGGGYTF	TGTGCCAGCAGTTCGGGACAGGGAGGTGGCTACACCTTC
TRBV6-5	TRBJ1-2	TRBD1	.	CASNSDRATYGYTF	TGTGCCAGCAACTCGGACAGGGCGACCTATGGCTACACCTTC
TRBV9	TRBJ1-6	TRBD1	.	CASSEDRGYNSPLHF	TGTGCCAGCAGCGAAGACAGGGGTTATAATTCACCCCTCCACTTT
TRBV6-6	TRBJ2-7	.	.	CASSFPGGSYEQYF	TGTGCCAGCAGTTTCCCAGGGGGGTCCTACGAGCAGTACTTC
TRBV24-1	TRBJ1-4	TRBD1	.	CATSEPDRRTNEKLFF	TGTGCCACCAGTGAGCCGGACAGGCGGACTAATGAAAAACTGTTTTTT
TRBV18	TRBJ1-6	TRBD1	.	CASSPLDRGGSPLHF	TGTGCCAGCTCACCATTGGACAGGGGTGGTTCACCCCTCCACTTT
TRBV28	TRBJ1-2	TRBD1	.	CASSDRVHGYTF	TGTGCCAGCAGTGACAGGGTCCATGGCTACACCTTC
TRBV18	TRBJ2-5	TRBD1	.	CASSLNRGDQETQYF	TGTGCCAGCTCACTTAACAGGGGCGACCAAGAGACCCAGTACTTC
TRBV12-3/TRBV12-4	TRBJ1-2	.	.	CASSLTHNYGYTF	TGTGCCAGCAGTCTTACACACAACTATGGCTACACCTTC
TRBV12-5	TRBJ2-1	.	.	CASSFRSYNEQFF	TGTGCTAGTTCCTTTCGCTCCTACAATGAGCAGTTCTTC
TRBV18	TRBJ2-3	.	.	CASSQDSLPTDTQYF	TGTGCCAGCTCACAGGACTCCTTACCCACAGATACGCAGTATTTT
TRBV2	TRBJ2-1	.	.	CASSRENEQFF	TGTGCCAGCAGTAGGGAGAATGAGCAGTTCTTC
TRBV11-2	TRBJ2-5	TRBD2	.	CASSLERGTQETQYF	TGTGCCAGCAGCTTGGAGCGGGGGACCCAAGAGACCCAGTACTTC
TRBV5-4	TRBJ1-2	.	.	CASSWRTTNYGYTF	TGTGCCAGCAGCTGGAGGACTACTAACTATGGCTACACCTTC
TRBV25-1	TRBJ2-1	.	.	CASRESGSSYNEQFF	TGTGCCAGCAGGGAAAGCGGCAGCTCCTACAATGAGCAGTTCTTC
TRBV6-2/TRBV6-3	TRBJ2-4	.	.	CASSYSKAETKNIQYF	TGTGCCAGCAGTTACTCGAAGGCGGAGACCAAAAACATTCAGTACTTC
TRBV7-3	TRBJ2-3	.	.	CASSSIVEDTQYF	TGTGCCAGCAGCTCCATAGTAGAAGATACGCAGTATTTT
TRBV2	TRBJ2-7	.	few	CASSERPWTGSYEQYF	TGTGCCAGCAGTGAAAGGCCCTGGACTGGATCCTACGAGCAGTACTTC
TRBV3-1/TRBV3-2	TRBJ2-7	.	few	CASSPTRNSYEQYF	TGTGCCAGCAGCCCCACAAGAAACTCCTACGAGCAGTACTTC
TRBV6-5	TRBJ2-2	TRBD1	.	CASRTTGLNTGELFF	TGTGCCAGCAGGACGACAGGGCTGAACACCGGGGAGCTGTTTTTT
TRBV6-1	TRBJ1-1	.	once	CASSDGQNTEAFF	TGTGCCAGCAGTGACGGACAGAACACTGAAGCTTTCTTT
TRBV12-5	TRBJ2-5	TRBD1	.	CASGGGQGARETQYF	TGTGCTAGTGGTGGGGGACAGGGGGCGAGGGAGACCCAGTACTTC
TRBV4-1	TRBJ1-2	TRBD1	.	CASSDGPGQGNYGYTF	TGCGCCAGCAGCGACGGCCCGGGACAGGGGAACTATGGCTACACCTTC
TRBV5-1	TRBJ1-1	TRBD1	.	CASSSGTAVNTEAFF	TGCGCCAGCAGCTCCGGGACAGCGGTAAACACTGAAGCTTTCTTT
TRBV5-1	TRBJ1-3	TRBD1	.	CASSPTGGIGNTIYF	TGCGCCAGCAGTCCGACAGGGGGCATTGGAAACACCATATATTTT
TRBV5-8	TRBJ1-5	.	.	CASSLWQGLSNQPQHF	TGTGCCAGCAGCTTATGGCAGGGGCTCAGCAATCAGCCCCAGCATTTT
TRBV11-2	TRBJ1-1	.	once	CASSSPSGGIEAFF	TGTGCCAGCAGCTCCCCCTCGGGGGGGATTGAAGCTTTCTTT
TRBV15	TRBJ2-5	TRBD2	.	CATSRDRGGAWETQYF	TGTGCCACCAGCAGAGATCGCGGGGGGGCTTGGGAGACCCAGTACTTC
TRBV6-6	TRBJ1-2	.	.	CASSPRREGFNGYTF	TGTGCCAGCAGCCCAAGGCGGGAGGGTTTCAATGGCTACACCTTC
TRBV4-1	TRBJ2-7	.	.	CASSQDKAAHYEQYF	TGCGCCAGCAGCCAAGATAAGGCGGCCCACTACGAGCAGTACTTC
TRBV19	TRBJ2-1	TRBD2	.	CASSIVTSGYLPSIVEQFF	TGTGCCAGTAGTATAGTTACTAGCGGGTACCTTCCGAGTATCGTCGAGCAGTTCTTC
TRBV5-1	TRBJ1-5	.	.	CASSLGPYSNQPQHF	TGCGCCAGCAGCTTGGGTCCCTATAGCAATCAGCCCCAGCATTTT
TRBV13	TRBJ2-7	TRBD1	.	CASSFVTGGKEQYF	TGTGCCAGCAGCTTTGTGACAGGGGGTAAAGAGCAGTACTTC
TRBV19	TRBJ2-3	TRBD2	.	CASSIVAGGTDTQYF	TGTGCCAGTAGTATAGTAGCGGGGGGCACAGATACGCAGTATTTT
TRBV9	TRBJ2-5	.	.	CASSVVGRGETQYF	TGTGCCAGCAGCGTAGTGGGGAGAGGGGAGACCCAGTACTTC
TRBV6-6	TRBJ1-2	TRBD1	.	CASNKESGTGYGYTF	TGTGCCAGCAACAAGGAGTCCGGGACAGGATATGGCTACACCTTC
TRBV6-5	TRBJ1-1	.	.	CASSPGRTEAFF	TGTGCCAGCAGTCCCGGGAGGACTGAAGCTTTCTTT
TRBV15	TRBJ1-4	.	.	CATSRDRGSTNEKLFF	TGTGCCACCAGCAGAGATCGGGGATCAACTAATGAAAAACTGTTTTTT
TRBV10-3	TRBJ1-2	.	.	CAISALKGDGYTF	TGTGCCATCAGCGCCCTAAAGGGAGATGGCTACACCTTC
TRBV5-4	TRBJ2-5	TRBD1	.	CASSLGGQGGETQYF	TGTGCCAGCAGCTTGGGGGGACAGGGAGGAGAGACCCAGTACTTC
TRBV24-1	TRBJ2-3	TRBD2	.	CATSVGGADTQYF	TGTGCCACCAGTGTGGGGGGGGCAGATACGCAGTATTTT
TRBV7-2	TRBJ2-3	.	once	CASRKGGVSTDTQYF	TGTGCCAGCAGAAAAGGCGGGGTTAGCACAGATACGCAGTATTTT
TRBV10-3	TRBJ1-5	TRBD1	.	CAIATGNQPQHF	TGTGCCATCGCGACAGGGAATCAGCCCCAGCATTTT